This record looks at one TCR beta chain sequence and its context. Its specific antigen is unknown. One base away there is no much larger clone; base qualities are not given. This sample was included in a study of blood T cells in healthy people across ages (dated by TCRdb to between 2014 and 2016). Notes on the research overall: Template switching captured roughly one uniquely barcoded TCR beta cDNA molecule per two T cells in model experiments. For two donors (one aged 18 to 29 and one aged 80 or older), the study analyzed two additional independent replicas of 1 million unique cDNA reads from the same blood draw. Donors of different ages were randomly distributed across sequencing lanes to avoid experimental bias. The study measured age-related changes in TCR beta repertoire diversity using deep sequencing normalized with unique cDNA molecular identifiers. The donors were split into four age groups: young (average 16 years), middle-aged (about 40), aged (62) and long-lived (under 85).

Systemically healthy Caucasian individuals from Russia, around 38 in total and aged about 6 to 100 years, were included as donors. Each donor gave around 9.5 milliliters of peripheral blood, collected into EDTA-treated Vacutainer tubes. PBMCs were isolated by Ficoll-Paque density-gradient centrifugation, with at least 6 million obtained per sample. Total RNA, at least 6 micrograms per sample, was extracted from PBMCs with Trizol reagent. For every donor, an aliquot of PBMCs went through flow cytometry to measure the percentages of naive CD45RAhigh/CD27high T cells. The CDR3 goes from the cysteine to the phenylalanine over 16 residues. The retained sequence is limited to the CDR3, 48 bases, with the frame set at the first base. The germline V gene supplies CDR1 LGHNA and CDR2 YNFKEQ. The trim is 4 bases for V and 0 bases for J, with a gap of 14 bases between the germline ends. The paper's findings and limits, for the study overall: Observed TCR beta diversity per million T cells fell roughly linearly with age, and a significant reduction was already apparent by age about 36. Because donor CMV infection status was unknown, age-related changes in expanded clonotypes were potentially confounded. Because profiling used bulk unsorted PBMCs, naive and antigen-experienced compartments could not be compared conclusively. The long-lived group showed more naive CD4+ T cells, fewer expanded clones and increased TCR diversity than the aged group, suggesting age selection. Total diversity estimates from one million sequenced T cells were considered lower bounds and underestimates. There was a strong correlation between observed TCR beta diversity and the percentage of naive T cells measured by flow cytometry.

Preparation of the library involved 5' RACE. The reads were generated on an Illumina HiSeq 2500. A second PCR of roughly 6 to 12 cycles was run with a J-beta primer mix and a sample-barcoded 5' primer. A unique molecular identifier was introduced onto each TCR beta cDNA molecule by a template-switch 5' adaptor carrying 12 random nucleotides. At least 2.5 million CDR3-containing paired-end reads were obtained from each sample. First-strand cDNA synthesis was performed from all RNA using the Mint cDNA synthesis kit, with priming by a TRBC-specific oligonucleotide. Following uracil-DNA glycosylase treatment, a first 18-cycle PCR with universal primers M1SS and BC2_uni_R was performed on all cDNA. From the authors' description of their analysis: Normalization of each sample was performed by random selection of 1 million high-quality reads, each carrying a distinct molecular identifier. Reads with shared molecular identifiers were discarded instead of being binned into consensus sequences. MiTCR, with a Q25 quality threshold and the strictest error-elimination algorithm, was used for CDR3 identification, clonotype clustering and error correction. A nonparametric unseen species model with Euler transformation was used to estimate lower-bound total TCR beta diversity. TCRdb reran the public reads through fastp at Q25 and MiXCR, keeping productive beta chains. Rows merge per CDR3 protein into single entries with the most common DNA and genes. The V and J calls here are based on TCRdb, not the publication. This sample comprises about 730,000 distinct CDR3 sequences, roughly 41% of them detected only once. The leading ten clones occupy roughly 19% of the sample.

The source is a woman aged 60 to 75 in good health. Recombination linked TRBV4-2 to TRBJ2-3, with no reliable assignment of the D segment. The specimen was blood. The nucleotides are TGTGCCAGCAGCCCGCTAGTCACGCAGAGCACAGATACGCAGTATTTT. Translated, this is CASSPLVTQSTDTQYF.